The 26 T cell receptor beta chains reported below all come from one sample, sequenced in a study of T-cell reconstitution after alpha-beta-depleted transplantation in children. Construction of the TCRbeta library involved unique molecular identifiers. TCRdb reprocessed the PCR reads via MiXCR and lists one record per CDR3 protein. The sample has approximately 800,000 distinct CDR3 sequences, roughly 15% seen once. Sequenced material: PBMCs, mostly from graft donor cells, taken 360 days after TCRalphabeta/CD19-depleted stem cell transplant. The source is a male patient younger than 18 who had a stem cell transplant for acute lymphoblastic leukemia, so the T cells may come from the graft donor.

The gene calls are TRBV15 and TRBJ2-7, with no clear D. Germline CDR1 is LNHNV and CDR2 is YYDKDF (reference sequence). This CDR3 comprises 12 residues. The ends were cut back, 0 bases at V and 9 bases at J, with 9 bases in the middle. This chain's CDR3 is CATSRDGPAQYF. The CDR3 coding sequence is TGTGCCACCAGCAGAGATGGGCCTGCGCAGTACTTC.

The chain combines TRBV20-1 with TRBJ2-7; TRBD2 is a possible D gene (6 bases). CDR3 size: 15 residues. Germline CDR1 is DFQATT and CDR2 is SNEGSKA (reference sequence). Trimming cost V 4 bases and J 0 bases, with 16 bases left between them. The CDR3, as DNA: TGCAGTGCTACCGGGGGAGAGGGAAGCTCCTACGAGCAGTACTTC. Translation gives CSATGGEGSSYEQYF.

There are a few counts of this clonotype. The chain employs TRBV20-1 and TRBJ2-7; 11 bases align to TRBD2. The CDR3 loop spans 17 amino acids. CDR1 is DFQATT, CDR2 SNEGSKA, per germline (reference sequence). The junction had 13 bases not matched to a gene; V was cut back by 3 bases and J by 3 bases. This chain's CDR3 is CSARSRNLAGGFYEQYF. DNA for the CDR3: TGCAGTGCTAGGTCCCGAAATCTAGCGGGAGGTTTCTACGAGCAGTACTTC.

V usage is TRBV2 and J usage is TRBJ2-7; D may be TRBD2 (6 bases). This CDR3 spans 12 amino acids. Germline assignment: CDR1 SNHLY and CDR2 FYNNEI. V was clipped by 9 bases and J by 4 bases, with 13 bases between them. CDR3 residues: CARGEDGYEQYF. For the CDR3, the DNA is TGTGCCAGAGGGGAGGACGGTTACGAGCAGTACTTC.

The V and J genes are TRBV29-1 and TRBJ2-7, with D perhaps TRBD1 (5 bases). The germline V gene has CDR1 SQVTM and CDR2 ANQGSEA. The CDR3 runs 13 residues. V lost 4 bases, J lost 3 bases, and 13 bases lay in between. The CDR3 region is CSVGSGIGYEQYF. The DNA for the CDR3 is TGCAGCGTTGGTTCAGGGATAGGCTACGAGCAGTACTTC.

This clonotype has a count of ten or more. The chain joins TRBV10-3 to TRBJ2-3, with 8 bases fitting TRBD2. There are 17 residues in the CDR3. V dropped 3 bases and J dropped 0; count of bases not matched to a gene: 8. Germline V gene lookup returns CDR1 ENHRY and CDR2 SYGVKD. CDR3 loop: CAISDNGRAASTDTQYF. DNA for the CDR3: TGTGCCATCAGTGATAACGGGAGGGCGGCTAGCACAGATACGCAGTATTTT.

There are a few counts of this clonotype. CDR3 in amino acids: CASSGQGTYNEQFF. The CDR3 DNA reads TGTGCCAGCAGTGGACAGGGGACCTACAATGAGCAGTTCTTC. V usage is TRBV25-1 and J usage is TRBJ2-1; TRBD1 matches 8 bases. The CDR3 length is 14 residues. Germline values: CDR1 MGHDK, CDR2 SYGVNS. With 4 bases clipped from V and 2 bases from J, the junction kept 1 base outside the gene matches.

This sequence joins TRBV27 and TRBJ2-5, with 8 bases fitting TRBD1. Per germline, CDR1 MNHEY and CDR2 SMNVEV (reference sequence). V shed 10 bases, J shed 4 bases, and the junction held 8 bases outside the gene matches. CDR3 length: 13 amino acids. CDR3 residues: CATRTGPVETQYF. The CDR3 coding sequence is TGTGCCACCAGGACAGGGCCAGTAGAGACCCAGTACTTC.

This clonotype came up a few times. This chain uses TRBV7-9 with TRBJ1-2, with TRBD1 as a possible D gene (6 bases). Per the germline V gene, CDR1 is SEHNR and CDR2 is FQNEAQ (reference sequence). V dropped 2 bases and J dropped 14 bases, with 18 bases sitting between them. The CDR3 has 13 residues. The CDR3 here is CASSLQDSSPITF. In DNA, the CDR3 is TGTGCCAGCAGCTTACAGGACAGTTCCCCGATAACCTTC.

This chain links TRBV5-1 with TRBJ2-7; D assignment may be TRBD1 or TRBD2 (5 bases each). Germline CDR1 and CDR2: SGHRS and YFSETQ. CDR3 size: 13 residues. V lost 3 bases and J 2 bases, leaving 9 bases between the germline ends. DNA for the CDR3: TGCGCCAGCAGCTGGGACGTTGCCTACGAGCAGTACTTC. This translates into CASSWDVAYEQYF.

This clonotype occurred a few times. The CDR3 sequence is CASSSLSGPDTQYF. The CDR3 bases are TGTGCCAGCAGCTCACTTTCGGGACCAGATACGCAGTATTTT. This chain joins TRBV7-3 and TRBJ2-3; D may be TRBD1 or TRBD2 (5 bases each). Germline CDR1 reads SGHTA; CDR2 reads FQGTGA. This CDR3 has 14 residues. With 4 bases removed from V and 4 bases from J, the gap between germline ends came to 12 bases.

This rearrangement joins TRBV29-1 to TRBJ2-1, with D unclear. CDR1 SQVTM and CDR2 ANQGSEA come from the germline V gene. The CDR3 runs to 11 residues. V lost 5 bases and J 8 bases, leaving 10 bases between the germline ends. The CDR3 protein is CSVKGPDEQFF. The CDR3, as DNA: TGCAGCGTTAAGGGTCCGGATGAGCAGTTCTTC.

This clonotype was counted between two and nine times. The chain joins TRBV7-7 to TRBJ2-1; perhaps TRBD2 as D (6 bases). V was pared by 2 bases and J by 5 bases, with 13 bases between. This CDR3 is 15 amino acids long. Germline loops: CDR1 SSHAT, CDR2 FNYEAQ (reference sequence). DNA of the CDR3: TGTGCCAGCAGCTTACATGTCGGGAGCGACAATGAGCAGTTCTTC. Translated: CASSLHVGSDNEQFF.

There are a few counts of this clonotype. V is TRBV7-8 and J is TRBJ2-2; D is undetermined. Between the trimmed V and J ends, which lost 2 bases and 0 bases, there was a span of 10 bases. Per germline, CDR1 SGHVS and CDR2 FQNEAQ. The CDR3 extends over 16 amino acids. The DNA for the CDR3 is TGTGCCAGCAGCTTACGGTTCTTATCGAACACCGGGGAGCTGTTTTTT. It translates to CASSLRFLSNTGELFF.

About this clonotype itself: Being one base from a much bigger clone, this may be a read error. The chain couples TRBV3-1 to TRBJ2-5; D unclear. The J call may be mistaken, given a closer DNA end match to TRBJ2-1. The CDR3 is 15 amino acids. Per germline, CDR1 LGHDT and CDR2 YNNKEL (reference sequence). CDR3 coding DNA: TGTGCCAGCAGCCAAGGGACCACATCCCAAGAGACCCAGTTCTTC. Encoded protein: CASSQGTTSQETQFF.

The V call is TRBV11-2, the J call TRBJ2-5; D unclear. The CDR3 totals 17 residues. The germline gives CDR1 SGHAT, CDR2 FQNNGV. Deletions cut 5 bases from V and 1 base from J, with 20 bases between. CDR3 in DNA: TGTGCCAGCAGCCCCTTACGCCGGACGGTCCCCCAAGAGACCCAGTACTTC. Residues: CASSPLRRTVPQETQYF.

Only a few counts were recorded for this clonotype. The CDR3 coding sequence is TGTGCCAGCAGCTTAGCGTTGGTGTCGGAGCAGTACTTC. It yields the protein CASSLALVSEQYF. The V and J genes are TRBV7-6 and TRBJ2-7; D uncertain. V was clipped by 0 bases and J by 7 bases, with 10 bases between them. Germline values: CDR1 SGHVS, CDR2 FNYEAQ. This CDR3 has 13 residues.

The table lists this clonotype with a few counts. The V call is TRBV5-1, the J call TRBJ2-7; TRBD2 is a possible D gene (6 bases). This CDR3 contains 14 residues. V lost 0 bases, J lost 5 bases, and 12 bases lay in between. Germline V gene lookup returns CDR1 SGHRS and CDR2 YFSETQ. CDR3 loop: CASSLVASANEQYF. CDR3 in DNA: TGCGCCAGCAGCTTGGTTGCTAGCGCGAACGAGCAGTACTTC.

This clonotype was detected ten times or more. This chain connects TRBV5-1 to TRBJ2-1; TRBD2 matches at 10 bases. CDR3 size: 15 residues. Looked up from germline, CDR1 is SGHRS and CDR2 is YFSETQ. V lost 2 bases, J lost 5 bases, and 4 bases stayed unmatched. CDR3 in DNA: TGCGCCAGCAGCTTTCTAGCGGGAGCCAACAATGAGCAGTTCTTC. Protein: CASSFLAGANNEQFF. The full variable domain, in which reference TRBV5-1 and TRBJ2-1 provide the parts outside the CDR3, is KAGVTQTPRYLIKTRGQQVTLSCSPISGHRSVSWYQQTPGQGLQFLFEYFSETQRNKGNFPGRFSGRQFSNSRSEMNVSTLELGDSALYLCASSFLAGANNEQFFGPGTRLTVL.

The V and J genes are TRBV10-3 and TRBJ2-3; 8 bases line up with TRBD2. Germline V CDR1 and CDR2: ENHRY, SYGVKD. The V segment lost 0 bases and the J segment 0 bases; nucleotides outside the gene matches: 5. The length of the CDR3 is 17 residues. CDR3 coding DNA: TGTGCCATCAGTGAGTCCGGGAGGGCCGCAAGCACAGATACGCAGTATTTT. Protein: CAISESGRAASTDTQYF.

CDR3 bases: TGTGCCAGCACCAATTTGGGACTAGCGGGAGGGCCTGCTGAGCAGTTCTTC. Amino acid sequence: CASTNLGLAGGPAEQFF. The chain uses TRBV12-3 or TRBV12-4 and TRBJ2-1; TRBD2 aligns across 16 bases. J gave up 9 bases and V 7 bases, and 12 bases lay outside the gene matches. The CDR3 runs to 17 residues.

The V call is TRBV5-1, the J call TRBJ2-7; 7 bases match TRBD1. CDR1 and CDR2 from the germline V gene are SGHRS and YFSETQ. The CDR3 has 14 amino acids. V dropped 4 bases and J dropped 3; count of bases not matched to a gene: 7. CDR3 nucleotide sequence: TGCGCCAGCAGCGTGGACAGGTTCTTCTACGAGCAGTACTTC. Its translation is CASSVDRFFYEQYF.

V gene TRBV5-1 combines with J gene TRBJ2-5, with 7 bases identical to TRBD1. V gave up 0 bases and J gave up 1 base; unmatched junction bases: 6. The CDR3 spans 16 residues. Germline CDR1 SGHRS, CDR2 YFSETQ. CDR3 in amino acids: CASSLAGTEPQETQYF. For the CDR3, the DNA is TGCGCCAGCAGCTTGGCCGGGACAGAGCCCCAAGAGACCCAGTACTTC.

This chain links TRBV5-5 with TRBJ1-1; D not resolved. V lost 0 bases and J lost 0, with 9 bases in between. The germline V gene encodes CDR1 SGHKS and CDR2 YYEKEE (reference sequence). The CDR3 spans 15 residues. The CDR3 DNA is TGTGCCAGCAGCTTGGGCAGGACCCTGAACACTGAAGCTTTCTTT. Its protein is CASSLGRTLNTEAFF.

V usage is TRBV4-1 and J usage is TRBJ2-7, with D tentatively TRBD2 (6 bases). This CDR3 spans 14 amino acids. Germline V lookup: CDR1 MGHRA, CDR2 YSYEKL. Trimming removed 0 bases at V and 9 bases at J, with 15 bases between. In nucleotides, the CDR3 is TGCGCCAGCAGCCAAGACAGGGAGGAGGCCGTGCAGTACTTC. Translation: CASSQDREEAVQYF.

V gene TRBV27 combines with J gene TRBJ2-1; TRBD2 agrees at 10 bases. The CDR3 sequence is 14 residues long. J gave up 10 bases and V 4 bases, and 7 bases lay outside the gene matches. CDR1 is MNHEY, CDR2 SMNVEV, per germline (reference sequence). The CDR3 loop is CASSWSGRGGEQFF. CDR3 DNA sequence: TGTGCCAGCAGTTGGAGCGGGAGGGGGGGGGAGCAGTTCTTC.